Sequencing of this T cell receptor beta chain was carried out in a study of cytotoxic CD8 clonotypes in ibrutinib-treated CLL. Study in general: Among the samples, the mean was roughly 260,000 productive templates and about 90,000 productive rearrangements.

Germline V gene sequence: CDR1 SEHNR, CDR2 FQNEAQ (reference sequence). Losses at the gene ends were 7 bases for V and 2 bases for J; bases not matched to a gene: 9. The CDR3 totals 15 residues. Target depth was 1 in 200,000 to 1 in 1 million T cells, about 10x per clonotype. Produced via immunoSEQ multiplex PCR; TCRdb's table is partial and in-frame only. The sample yields about 50,000 clones, roughly 83% seen once. This TCR was recovered from a human donor with chronic lymphocytic leukemia. The sample consisted of PBMCs, taken after 24 months of ibrutinib treatment. The chain couples TRBV7-9 to TRBJ2-7; TRBD2 agrees at 9 bases. For the CDR3, the DNA is TGTGCCAGCACCCCCGCGGGGGGGAGTACCTACGAGCAGTACTTC. This gives the protein CASTPAGGSTYEQYF.